Listed below are T cell receptor beta chains from one sample, sequenced in a study of identical twins. TCRdb ran MiXCR on the 5' RACE reads and lists one entry per CDR3 protein. Among about 470,000 distinct CDR3 sequences listed, roughly 26% were seen once. A further study also used this sample, focusing on T cells expressing NK-cell markers.

The material sequenced was CD4+ T cells sorted from blood. These receptors all stem from a woman younger than 35 in good health. The CDR3 runs from the conserved cysteine through the conserved F or W. Each record gives: D gene, J gene, V gene, clone size, CDR3 DNA, CDR3 protein. The D gene is left open where the match is weak. Expanded clones are given a class, and other clones once, few, many or no size at all.

. TRBJ2-4 TRBV11-1 . TGTGCCAGCAGCTCGGCAGCGAAGGGAACGAACATTCAGTACTTC CASSSAAKGTNIQYF
. TRBJ2-1 TRBV5-1 . TGCGCCAGCAGCTTGACTTTAAGGGGGGGTTACAATGAGCAGTTCTTC CASSLTLRGGYNEQFF
TRBD2 TRBJ2-2 TRBV6-2/TRBV6-3 . TGTGCCAGCAGCCCCGGGGTAGCGGGAAACACCGGGGAGCTGTTTTTT CASSPGVAGNTGELFF
TRBD1 TRBJ2-7 TRBV10-3 many TGTGCCATCAGTGAGGGACAGGGTAGGAACGAGCAGTACTTC CAISEGQGRNEQYF
TRBD1 TRBJ1-4 TRBV6-5 . TGTGCCAGCAGTTCACAGGGGTGGGAAAAACTGTTTTTT CASSSQGWEKLFF
TRBD2 TRBJ2-1 TRBV5-1 few TGCGCCAGCAGCTGGAGCGGGGACTCCTACAATGAGCAGTTCTTC CASSWSGDSYNEQFF
TRBD1 TRBJ2-7 TRBV10-3 few TGTGCCATCAGCCGGACAGGGGACAGGGCCTACGAGCAGTACTTC CAISRTGDRAYEQYF
. TRBJ1-5 TRBV6-4 few TGTGCCAGCAGTGACAGGGTATATAGCAATCAGCCCCAGCATTTT CASSDRVYSNQPQHF
. TRBJ1-2 TRBV29-1 . TGCAGCGTTGGGGGGTGGAGGGAGGGCTATGGCTACACCTTC CSVGGWREGYGYTF
. TRBJ2-7 TRBV5-1 . TGCGCCAGCTCCCGGGACACAAGCTCCTACGAGCAGTACTTC CASSRDTSSYEQYF
. TRBJ1-5 TRBV20-1 . TGCAGTGCTAGAGAACAATTGGGGGGCAATCAGCCCCAGCATTTT CSAREQLGGNQPQHF
. TRBJ2-7 TRBV12-3/TRBV12-4 few TGTGCCAGCAGTTTGCAGGACGAGCAAGAGCAGTACTTC CASSLQDEQEQYF
TRBD1 TRBJ1-2 TRBV10-3 once TGTGCCATCAGTGAGCGACAGGGAGATGGCTACACCTTC CAISERQGDGYTF
TRBD1 TRBJ2-1 TRBV12-3/TRBV12-4 few TGTGCCAGCAGGACCGGGACAGGGTCAGGGGAGCAGTTCTTC CASRTGTGSGEQFF
. TRBJ2-3 TRBV5-1 few TGCGCCAGCAGCCCCCTAGGGGGGGGGCAAGATACGCAGTATTTT CASSPLGGGQDTQYF
. TRBJ2-3 TRBV20-1 . TGCAGTGCTAGACGCCCCGGCTTGGTAGATACGCAGTATTTT CSARRPGLVDTQYF
. TRBJ1-1 TRBV29-1 few TGCAGCGTCGCTAGTTTGAGAGATGCTTTCTTT CSVASLRDAFF
. TRBJ2-5 TRBV20-1 . TGCAGTGCTCAGACAGAGTACCAAGAGACCCAGTACTTC CSAQTEYQETQYF
. TRBJ1-6 TRBV5-6 . TGTGCCAGCAGCTTGCGGGGTGGTTCACCCCTCCACTTT CASSLRGGSPLHF
TRBD2 TRBJ2-1 TRBV12-3/TRBV12-4 . TGTGCCAGCAGTCACATTAGCGGGAGGGGAGCTCATAGCAATGAGCAGTTCTTC CASSHISGRGAHSNEQFF
. TRBJ2-7 TRBV15 . TGTGCCACCAGCAGACCCCTGGGCGAGCAGTACTTC CATSRPLGEQYF
. TRBJ2-3 TRBV11-2 few TGTGCCAGCAGCTTAGTTGCGGGGAACACAGATACGCAGTATTTT CASSLVAGNTDTQYF
. TRBJ2-1 TRBV5-1 many TGCGCCAGCAGCTTAGGTGCTTTCAATGAGCAGTTCTTC CASSLGAFNEQFF
. TRBJ1-4 TRBV3-1 . TGTGCCAGCAGCGCCGCCCGGATTTATAATGAAAAACTGTTTTTT CASSAARIYNEKLFF
TRBD2 TRBJ2-7 TRBV27 few TGTGCCAGCACCATCCCGCCGGCCGGGAAATCCCCTAGCGGGACCTACGAGCAGTACTTC CASTIPPAGKSPSGTYEQYF
. TRBJ2-6 TRBV5-5 few TGTGCCAGCAGCTTGATAGGATTGCTGGGGGGCGGGGCCAACGTCCTGACTTTC CASSLIGLLGGGANVLTF
TRBD2 TRBJ2-7 TRBV6-2/TRBV6-3 many TGTGCCAGCAGTTACAACCCGGGAGGGATTCGCTACGAGCAGTACTTC CASSYNPGGIRYEQYF
TRBD2 TRBJ2-1 TRBV4-3 . TGCGCCAGCAGCCAAGCCTGGGGACGCCCGGGAGGACCCTACAATGAGCAGTTCTTC CASSQAWGRPGGPYNEQFF
TRBD2 TRBJ2-5 TRBV20-1 . TGCAGTGCTAGCCGGGGGGGGCAGGCAGAGACCCAGTACTTC CSASRGGQAETQYF
. TRBJ2-7 TRBV27 . TGTGCCAGCAGTTTATCAGGACTGGTTCTGGGATACGAGCAGTACTTC CASSLSGLVLGYEQYF
. TRBJ1-5 TRBV19 few TGTGCCAGTAGTCCACAGAATCAGCCCCAGCATTTT CASSPQNQPQHF
. TRBJ2-3 TRBV29-1 few TGCAGCGTTGGTGAGAAGGTTACAGATACGCAGTATTTT CSVGEKVTDTQYF
. TRBJ2-3 TRBV6-6 few TGTGCCAGCGGGAGGATCCCCACAGATACGCAGTATTTT CASGRIPTDTQYF
. TRBJ2-5 TRBV5-1 . TGCGCCAGCAGCCGAAACTGGGACGAGACCCAGTACTTC CASSRNWDETQYF
. TRBJ2-5 TRBV29-1 . TGCAGCGTTAGGCACCAGGGAACAGAGACCCAGTACTTC CSVRHQGTETQYF
. TRBJ2-7 TRBV20-1 . TGCAGTGCTAGAGAGTTATCCTACGAGCAGTACTTC CSARELSYEQYF
. TRBJ2-3 TRBV5-1 . TGCGCCAGCTCGGAAGCTAGCGCCACAGATACGCAGTATTTT CASSEASATDTQYF
TRBD1 TRBJ1-1 TRBV12-3/TRBV12-4 many TGTGCCACCCGACAGGGTATGAACACTGAAGCTTTCTTT CATRQGMNTEAFF
. TRBJ2-7 TRBV20-1 many TGCAGTGCTAGAGGGGCTTCTCCTCGCGAGCAGTACTTC CSARGASPREQYF
TRBD2 TRBJ2-3 TRBV5-1 . TGCGCCAGCAGCTTGCCCCTAGCGGGGGCGGCGGATACGCAGTATTTT CASSLPLAGAADTQYF
. TRBJ2-1 TRBV6-2/TRBV6-3 . TGTGCCAGCAGTTACGTGCGGAATGAGCAGTTCTTC CASSYVRNEQFF
. TRBJ1-6 TRBV4-2 few TGTGCCAGCAGGGACGGTAACAATTCACCCCTCCACTTT CASRDGNNSPLHF
. TRBJ2-1 TRBV10-2 . TGCGCCAGCAGTGATTACATTACCGGATGGAATGAGCAGTTCTTC CASSDYITGWNEQFF
. TRBJ2-2 TRBV6-8 . TGTGCCAGCAGCCTGGGGAAGAACACCGGGGAGCTGTTTTTT CASSLGKNTGELFF
. TRBJ1-2 TRBV7-9 few TGTGCCAGCAGCTTACTGGGACACGGGAGTGGCTACACCTTC CASSLLGHGSGYTF
TRBD2 TRBJ2-3 TRBV4-2 once TGTGCCAGCAGCCAGCAAGGGGCGGGGGGCACAGATACGCAGTATTTT CASSQQGAGGTDTQYF
. TRBJ2-1 TRBV11-2 few TGTGCCAGCAGGAGGATGGGTGAGCAGTTCTTC CASRRMGEQFF
. TRBJ1-2 TRBV19 . TGTGCCAGTAGTTTACAGGGCGATGGCTATGGCTACACCTTC CASSLQGDGYGYTF